Following are 28 T cell receptor beta chains from one sample sequenced in a study of T cell repertoires and Cas9 in healthy adults. The repertoire was sequenced with immunoSEQ multiplex PCR; TCRdb's copy has only in-frame clones and lacks some. The table shows 20,000 to 25,000 clones, with under 95% occurring only once. Sequenced input: CD4+ effector T cells (CD127+, CD25-, CD137-, CD154-) from PBMCs; culture status not recorded. These receptors were taken from a human donor in good health.

Only a few counts were recorded for this clone. The chain couples TRBV2 to TRBJ1-4; 11 nucleotides align to TRBD1. CDR1 SNHLY and CDR2 FYNNEI come from the germline V gene. The V and J ends lost 4 bases and 7 bases, in that order; junction bases with no gene match: 5. CDR3 size: 15 residues. The DNA of the CDR3 is TGTGCCAGCAGTGCTGGGACAGGGGGTGGTGAAAAACTGTTTTTT. It encodes CASSAGTGGGEKLFF.

The chain recombines TRBV5-1 with TRBJ2-7; weak D call: TRBD1 (6 bases). The germline V and J ends were trimmed by 2 bases and 5 bases, with 14 bases remaining between them. The CDR3 length is 14 residues. Germline V gene sequence: CDR1 SGHRS, CDR2 YFSETQ. CDR3 protein: CASSLVGQINEQYF. The CDR3 nucleotides read TGCGCCAGCAGCTTAGTAGGACAGATAAACGAGCAGTACTTC. The whole variable domain, remainder taken from reference TRBV5-1 and TRBJ2-7, is KAGVTQTPRYLIKTRGQQVTLSCSPISGHRSVSWYQQTPGQGLQFLFEYFSETQRNKGNFPGRFSGRQFSNSRSEMNVSTLELGDSALYLCASSLVGQINEQYFGPGTRLTVT.

This clone was found once. The rearrangement uses TRBV6-5 and TRBJ2-7; TRBD1 agrees at 8 bases. The J segment lost 3 bases and the V segment lost 5 bases, leaving 6 bases of the junction unmatched. The CDR3 has 14 residues. Germline assignment: CDR1 MNHEY and CDR2 SVGAGI. As DNA, the CDR3 is TGTGCCAGCAGTGGATTCGGACAGGGCTACGAGCAGTACTTC. Translating it yields CASSGFGQGYEQYF.

The V call is TRBV19, the J call TRBJ1-5; D remains ambiguous. V was shortened by 5 bases and J by 3 bases, with 8 bases between the two germline ends. Per the germline V gene, CDR1 is LNHDA and CDR2 is SQIVND (reference sequence). This CDR3 comprises 13 residues. Written as DNA, the CDR3 is TGTGCCAGTAGTGCGAGTTTCAATCAGCCCCAGCATTTT. It is translated as CASSASFNQPQHF.

The chain couples TRBV20-1 to TRBJ1-5; D gene unclear. V lost 3 bases and J 7 bases, leaving 4 bases between the germline ends. This CDR3 is built from 10 residues. CDR1 DFQATT and CDR2 SNEGSKA come from the germline V gene (reference sequence). CDR3: CSASKQPQHF. For the CDR3, the DNA is TGCAGTGCTAGTAAACAGCCCCAGCATTTT.

This clone was detected only once. The chain carries TRBV5-1 and TRBJ1-1, with D possibly matching TRBD1 (6 bases). The CDR3 runs 14 residues. Germline loops: CDR1 SGHRS, CDR2 YFSETQ. V gave up 6 bases and J gave up 1 base, with 13 bases separating them. The DNA of the CDR3 is TGCGCCAGCACCCTCTTGGGACAGAACACTGAAGCTTTCTTT. Residues: CASTLLGQNTEAFF.

This clone turned up a few times. This chain uses TRBV2 with TRBJ2-2; D perhaps matches TRBD1 (6 bases). Germline values: CDR1 SNHLY, CDR2 FYNNEI. The CDR3 contains 16 residues. The V gene lost 7 bases and the J gene lost 5 bases, with 20 bases spanning the gap. CDR3 residues: CASIPMWQGKTGELFF. The CDR3 DNA reads TGTGCCAGCATCCCAATGTGGCAGGGGAAGACCGGGGAGCTGTTTTTT.

The rearrangement links TRBV7-2 to TRBJ1-1, with no clear D. Germline values: CDR1 SGHTA, CDR2 FQGNSA. The ends were cut back, 5 bases at V and 1 base at J, with 8 bases in the middle. The CDR3 has 13 amino acids. The chain's CDR3 is CASSLRANTEAFF. The CDR3 coding sequence is TGTGCCAGCAGCCTAAGAGCGAACACTGAAGCTTTCTTT.

This chain uses TRBV6-5 with TRBJ1-2; 10 bases line up with TRBD1. Germline loops: CDR1 MNHEY, CDR2 SVGAGI. The CDR3 sequence is 15 residues long. V was pared by 6 bases and J by 3 bases, with 7 bases of the junction left unmatched. The CDR3 spells CASSRGDRGHYGYTF. CDR3 DNA sequence: TGTGCCAGCAGCAGAGGGGACAGGGGACACTATGGCTACACCTTC.

The V and J genes are TRBV2 and TRBJ2-7; 8 bases line up with TRBD1. The CDR3 runs to 13 residues. V shed 6 bases, J shed 6 bases, and the junction held 7 bases outside the gene matches. Germline V gene data show CDR1 as SNHLY and CDR2 as FYNNEI. CDR3 nucleotides: TGTGCCAGCAGGGCAGGGGGCGCGGCCGAGCAGTACTTC. Its translation: CASRAGGAAEQYF. The whole variable domain, filled in from reference TRBV2 and TRBJ2-7, reads EPEVTQTPSHQVTQMGQEVILRCVPISNHLYFYWYRQILGQKVEFLVSFYNNEISEKSEIFDDQFSVERPDGSNFTLKIRSTKLEDSAMYFCASRAGGAAEQYFGPGTRLTVT.

The V call is TRBV29-1, the J call TRBJ2-7; D gene uncertain. This CDR3 is 11 amino acids long. The germline V gene has CDR1 SQVTM and CDR2 ANQGSEA. Trimming removed 2 bases at V and 1 base at J, with 3 bases between. CDR3 residues: CSVELSYEQYF. In DNA form, the CDR3 reads TGCAGCGTTGAACTGTCCTACGAGCAGTACTTC.

This chain's CDR3 is CASSRRTGPNTEAFF. CDR3 nucleotides: TGTGCCAGCAGCCGGAGGACAGGGCCGAACACTGAAGCTTTCTTT. This chain joins TRBV7-9 and TRBJ1-1; TRBD1 matches 8 bases. Per the germline V gene, CDR1 is SEHNR and CDR2 is FQNEAQ (reference sequence). The CDR3 totals 15 residues. J lost 1 base, V lost 5 bases, and 6 bases had no gene match.

The chain couples TRBV4-2 to TRBJ1-1; tentative D call: TRBD1 (5 bases). Per the germline V gene, CDR1 is LGHNA and CDR2 is YNFKEQ. CDR3 length: 16 amino acids. V lost 3 bases, J lost 1 base, and 15 bases lay in between. The CDR3 here is CASSHDPPGRNTEAFF. In DNA form, the CDR3 reads TGTGCCAGCAGCCACGACCCTCCGGGACGGAACACTGAAGCTTTCTTT.

The chain couples TRBV7-2 to TRBJ2-5; the D is unclear. The V and J ends lost 3 bases and 1 base respectively, with 18 bases between them. The CDR3 has 17 amino acids. Looked up from germline, CDR1 is SGHTA and CDR2 is FQGNSA. This CDR3 reads CASSFSSLGTVQETQYF. For the CDR3, the DNA is TGTGCCAGCAGCTTTTCCAGTCTAGGCACAGTCCAAGAGACCCAGTACTTC.

The rearrangement joins TRBV18 to TRBJ2-7, with TRBD1 identical over 7 bases. The V segment lost 0 bases and the J segment 5 bases; nucleotides outside the gene matches: 7. This CDR3 comprises 15 residues. CDR1 is KGHSH and CDR2 is LQKENI in the germline V gene. Here the CDR3 reads CASSPPGRQGHEQYF. DNA of the CDR3: TGTGCCAGCTCACCACCTGGGCGACAGGGCCACGAGCAGTACTTC.

V usage is TRBV7-8 and J usage is TRBJ2-7; 9 nucleotides match TRBD2. The CDR3 is 16 amino acids. Germline V gene lookup returns CDR1 SGHVS and CDR2 FQNEAQ. Losses at the gene ends were 0 bases for V and 0 bases for J; bases not matched to a gene: 3. The CDR3 here is CASSLAAGGSSYEQYF. CDR3 DNA: TGTGCCAGCAGCTTAGCCGCGGGGGGGAGCTCCTACGAGCAGTACTTC.

This clone was recorded only once. V is TRBV18 and J is TRBJ2-7; a possible D gene is TRBD1 (6 bases). Germline assignment: CDR1 KGHSH and CDR2 LQKENI. The ends were cut back, 5 bases at V and 4 bases at J, with 12 bases in the middle. The CDR3 runs to 13 residues. Here the CDR3 reads CASSSGTNYEQYF. The CDR3 DNA follows: TGTGCCAGCTCATCCGGGACAAATTACGAGCAGTACTTC.

The chain uses TRBV20-1 and TRBJ1-6; no clear D gene. V shed 7 bases and J shed 13 bases, with 14 bases lying between them. The CDR3 loop spans 11 amino acids. CDR1 is DFQATT and CDR2 is SNEGSKA in the germline V gene (reference sequence). The CDR3 bases are TGCAGTGTTAGCTCCCCGGCCCCCCTCCACTTT. This sequence encodes CSVSSPAPLHF.

This clone was observed a single time. This chain links TRBV10-3 with TRBJ2-2; no clear D. The CDR3 sequence is 16 residues long. V lost 0 bases and J lost 3, with 11 bases in between. Germline CDR1 is ENHRY and CDR2 is SYGVKD. This CDR3 is CAISESSRGDTGELFF. The DNA for the CDR3 is TGTGCCATCAGTGAGTCGTCCCGAGGCGACACCGGGGAGCTGTTTTTT.

This rearrangement joins TRBV20-1 to TRBJ2-1; D is ambiguous. This CDR3 spans 11 amino acids. CDR1 and CDR2 from the germline V gene are DFQATT and SNEGSKA (reference sequence). Trimming left V 2 bases short and J 5 bases short, with 4 bases between. The CDR3 loop is CSARSDNEQFF. CDR3 in DNA: TGCAGTGCTAGATCGGACAATGAGCAGTTCTTC.

The J gene is TRBJ2-3, the V gene TRBV7-9; 15 bases match TRBD2. Trimming at V came to 4 bases and at J to 5 bases, leaving 10 bases not matched to a gene. CDR3 length equals 18 residues. Germline lookup yields CDR1 SEHNR and CDR2 FQNEAQ (reference sequence). The CDR3 bases are TGTGCCAGCAGCTGGGGACTAGCGGGGGGAAGGGTAGGAGATACGCAGTATTTT. Protein sequence: CASSWGLAGGRVGDTQYF.

Worth noting for this clone: At one boundary the junction diverges from the germline segment, which might be a read error. The rearrangement uses TRBV5-1 and TRBJ1-2; D gene unclear. Germline V gives CDR1 SGHRS, CDR2 YFSETQ. This CDR3 has 14 amino acids. CDR3: CASSLSGVHYGCTF. The CDR3 region has the DNA TGCGCCAGCAGCCTTTCGGGTGTACACTATGGCTGCACCTTC.

The chain joins TRBV4-1 to TRBJ2-3; D unresolved. CDR1 and CDR2 from the germline V gene are MGHRA and YSYEKL. V dropped 0 bases and J dropped 4 bases, with 8 bases sitting between them. This CDR3 region has 14 residues. The CDR3 DNA follows: TGCGCCAGCAGCCAAGATTTCCGGGCAGATACGCAGTATTTT. This codes for CASSQDFRADTQYF.

The J gene is TRBJ2-5, the V gene TRBV9; 7 nucleotides align to TRBD1. The DNA matches TRBJ2-7 better at its end, which makes the J call doubtful. Germline assignment: CDR1 SGDLS and CDR2 YYNGEE. CDR3 length: 15 amino acids. CDR3 sequence reads: CASSAGTAAGYEQYF. In DNA form, the CDR3 reads TGTGCCAGCAGCGCTGGGACAGCGGCGGGCTACGAGCAGTACTTC.

CDR3 amino acids: CASSNRWDVQETQYF. The CDR3 DNA is TGTGCCAGTAGTAATCGGTGGGACGTACAAGAGACCCAGTACTTC. The chain is built from TRBV19 and TRBJ2-5; TRBD1 or TRBD2 may be the D gene (5 bases each). Germline values: CDR1 LNHDA, CDR2 SQIVND (reference sequence). V lost 4 bases, J lost 2 bases, and 14 bases lay in between. CDR3 length: 15 residues.

The chain couples TRBV10-3 to TRBJ2-1; 12 bases fit TRBD2. Germline V gives CDR1 ENHRY, CDR2 SYGVKD. CDR3 length: 16 residues. The V gene end was trimmed by 3 bases and the J gene end by 2 bases; junction bases not matched to a gene: 2. DNA for the CDR3: TGTGCCATCAGTGAAAGGACTAGCGGGGCCTACAATGAGCAGTTCTTC. It encodes CAISERTSGAYNEQFF.

This chain links TRBV11-3 with TRBJ2-7, with D unclear. This CDR3 is 13 amino acids long. Trimming removed 0 bases from V and 7 bases from J, with 10 bases in between. The V gene's germline CDR1 is SGHNT and CDR2 YENEEA. The CDR3 loop reads CASSLDGPREQYF. In DNA form, the CDR3 reads TGTGCCAGCAGCTTAGATGGGCCGAGGGAGCAGTACTTC. The entire variable domain, with the rest obtained from reference TRBV11-3 and TRBJ2-7, is as follows: EAGVVQSPRYKIIEKKQPVAFWCNPISGHNTLYWYLQNLGQGPELLIRYENEEAVDDSQLPKDRFSAERLKGVDSTLKIQPAELGDSAVYLCASSLDGPREQYFGPGTRLTVT.

V and J are TRBV7-6 and TRBJ2-5; no definite D call. Germline V gene lookup returns CDR1 SGHVS and CDR2 FNYEAQ. This CDR3 has 12 amino acids. The germline V and J ends were trimmed by 1 base and 7 bases, with 7 bases remaining between them. CDR3 loop: CASSLEPGTQYF. The CDR3 coding sequence is TGTGCCAGCAGCTTAGAACCGGGGACCCAGTACTTC. The whole variable domain, filled in from reference TRBV7-6 and TRBJ2-5, reads GAGVSQSPRYKVTKRGQDVALRCDPISGHVSLYWYRQALGQGPEFLTYFNYEAQQDKSGLPNDRFSAERPEGSISTLTIQRTEQRDSAMYRCASSLEPGTQYFGPGTRLLVL.